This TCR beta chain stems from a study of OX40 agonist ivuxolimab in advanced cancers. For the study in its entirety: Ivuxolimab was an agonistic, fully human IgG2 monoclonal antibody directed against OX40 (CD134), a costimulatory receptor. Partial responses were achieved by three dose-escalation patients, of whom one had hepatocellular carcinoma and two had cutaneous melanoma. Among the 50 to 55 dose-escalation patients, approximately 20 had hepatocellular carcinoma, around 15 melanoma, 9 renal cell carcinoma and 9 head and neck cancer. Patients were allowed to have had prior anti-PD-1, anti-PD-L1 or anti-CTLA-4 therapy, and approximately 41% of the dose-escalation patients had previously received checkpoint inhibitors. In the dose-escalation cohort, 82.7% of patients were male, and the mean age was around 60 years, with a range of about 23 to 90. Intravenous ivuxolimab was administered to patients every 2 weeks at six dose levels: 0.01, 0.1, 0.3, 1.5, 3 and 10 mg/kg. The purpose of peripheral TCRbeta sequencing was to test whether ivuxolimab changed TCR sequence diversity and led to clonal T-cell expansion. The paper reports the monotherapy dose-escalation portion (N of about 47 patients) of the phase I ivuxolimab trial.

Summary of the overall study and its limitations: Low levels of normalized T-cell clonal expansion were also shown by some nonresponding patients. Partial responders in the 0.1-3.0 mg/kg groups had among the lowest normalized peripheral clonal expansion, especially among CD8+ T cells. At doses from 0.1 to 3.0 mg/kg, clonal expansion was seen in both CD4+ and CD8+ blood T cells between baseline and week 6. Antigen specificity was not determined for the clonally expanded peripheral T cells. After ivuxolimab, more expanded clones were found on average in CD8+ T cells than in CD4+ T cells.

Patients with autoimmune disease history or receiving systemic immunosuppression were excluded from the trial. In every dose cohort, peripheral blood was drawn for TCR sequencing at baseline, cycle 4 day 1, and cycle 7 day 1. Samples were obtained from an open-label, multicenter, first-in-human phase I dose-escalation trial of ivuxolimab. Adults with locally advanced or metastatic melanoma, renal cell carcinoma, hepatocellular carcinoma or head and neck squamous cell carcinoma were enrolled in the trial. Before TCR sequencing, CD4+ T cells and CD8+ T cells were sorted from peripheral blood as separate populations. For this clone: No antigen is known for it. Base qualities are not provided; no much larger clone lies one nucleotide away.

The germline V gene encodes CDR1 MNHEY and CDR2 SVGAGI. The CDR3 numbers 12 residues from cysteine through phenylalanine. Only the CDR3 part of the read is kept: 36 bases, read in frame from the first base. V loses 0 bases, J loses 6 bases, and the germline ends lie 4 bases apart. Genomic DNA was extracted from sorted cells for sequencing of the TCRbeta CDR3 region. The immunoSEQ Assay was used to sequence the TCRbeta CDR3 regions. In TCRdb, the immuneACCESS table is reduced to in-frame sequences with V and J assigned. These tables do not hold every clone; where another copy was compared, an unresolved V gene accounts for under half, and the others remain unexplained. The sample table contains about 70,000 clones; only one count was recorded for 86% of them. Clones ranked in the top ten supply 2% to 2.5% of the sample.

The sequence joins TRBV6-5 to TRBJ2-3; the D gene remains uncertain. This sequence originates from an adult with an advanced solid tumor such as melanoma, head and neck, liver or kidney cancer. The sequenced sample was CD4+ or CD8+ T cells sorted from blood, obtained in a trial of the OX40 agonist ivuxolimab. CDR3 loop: CASSYSGDTQYF. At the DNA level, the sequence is TGTGCCAGCAGTTACTCGGGGGATACGCAGTATTTT.